This entry concerns a single T cell receptor beta chain. Its cognate antigen is unknown. The sample is drawn from a study of shared clonotypes between healthy human individuals. Study overall: Each donor had three CD4 naive, three CD4 memory, two CD8 naive and one CD8 memory plate. General study points: Clonotypes shared by all four sorted-subset donors had higher generation probabilities than non-shared clonotypes. Having only a few donors restricted how much genetic and exposure-history diversity was captured.

Those who donated, Caucasian adults without exception, all lived in Nashville, Tennessee. Germline trimming cut 4 bases from V and 4 bases from J; bases unmatched to any gene: 7. The length of the CDR3 is 15 residues. Germline V lookup: CDR1 SGHRS, CDR2 YFSETQ. Here immunoSEQ multiplex PCR was the method, and the copy in TCRdb shows in-frame clones only, minus some. The sample records more than 150,000 clones, around 93% being singletons. The clonotype originates from a woman in her 30s in good health. The specimen sequenced was naive CD4+ T cells sorted from blood. Indicated subset: CD45RA+ positively selected. The chain combines TRBV5-1 with TRBJ1-4; 7 bases line up with TRBD1. As DNA, the CDR3 is TGCGCCAGCAGCAATGGACAGGCAAATAATGAAAAACTGTTTTTT. Protein product: CASSNGQANNEKLFF.